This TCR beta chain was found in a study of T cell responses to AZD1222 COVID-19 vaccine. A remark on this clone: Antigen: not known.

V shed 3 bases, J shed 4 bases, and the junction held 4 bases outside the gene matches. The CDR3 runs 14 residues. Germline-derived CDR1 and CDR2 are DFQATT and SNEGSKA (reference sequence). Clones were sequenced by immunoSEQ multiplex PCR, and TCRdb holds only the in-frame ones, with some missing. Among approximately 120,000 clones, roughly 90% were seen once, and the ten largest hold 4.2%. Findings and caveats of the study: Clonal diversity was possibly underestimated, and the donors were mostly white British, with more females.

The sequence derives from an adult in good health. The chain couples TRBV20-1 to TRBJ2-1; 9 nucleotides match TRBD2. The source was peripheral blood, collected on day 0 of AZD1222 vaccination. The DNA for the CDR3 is TGCAGTGCTAGTCAACTAGCGGGTTACAATGAGCAGTTCTTC. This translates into CSASQLAGYNEQFF.